Listed below are T cell receptor beta chains from one sample, sequenced in a study of blood T cell repertoires in COVID-19. Produced via immunoSEQ multiplex PCR; TCRdb's table is partial and in-frame only. This table has approximately 450,000 clones, 75% to 90% appearing once. The specimen sequenced was PBMCs or T cells enriched from blood (not recorded which). Receptors originate from a man aged 25-45 years who had recovered from COVID-19. Each CDR3 is given with its conserved first and last residue. The D gene is left open where the match is weak. Size is stated for part of the rows, as once, few or many counts, or as a class when the clone is expanded.

v_gene,abundance,j_gene,d_gene,CDR3aa,CDR3nt
TRBV5-4,.,TRBJ2-1,.,CASTRTDTYNEQFF,TGTGCCAGCACCCGGACTGATACCTACAATGAGCAGTTCTTC
TRBV3-1/TRBV3-2,.,TRBJ2-1,.,CASSFFSREQFF,TGTGCCAGCAGTTTTTTTAGTCGTGAGCAGTTCTTC
TRBV4-1,.,TRBJ1-2,TRBD1,CASSHTDRVRGYTF,TGCGCCAGCAGCCATACTGACAGGGTACGCGGCTACACCTTC
TRBV28,.,TRBJ2-2,TRBD2,CASSSAGTPGLAYTGELFF,TGTGCCAGCAGTTCGGCCGGGACCCCTGGACTAGCCTACACCGGGGAGCTGTTTTTT
TRBV6-5,few,TRBJ2-7,TRBD1,CASSSPGQGRSEQYF,TGTGCCAGCAGCTCGCCGGGACAGGGACGATCCGAGCAGTACTTC
TRBV15,.,TRBJ2-3,.,CATSRDRGDTQYF,TGTGCCACCAGCAGAGATAGGGGGGATACGCAGTATTTT
TRBV9,.,TRBJ2-2,TRBD1,CASSAQTGGNTGELFF,TGTGCCAGCAGCGCTCAAACAGGGGGGAACACCGGGGAGCTGTTTTTT
TRBV12-3/TRBV12-4,.,TRBJ1-6,TRBD1,CASRQGQSPLHF,TGTGCCAGCCGACAGGGTCAATCACCCCTCCACTTT
TRBV29-1,.,TRBJ2-1,TRBD2,CSVGGLAGSSSYNEQFF,TGCAGCGTTGGGGGACTAGCGGGTAGCAGCTCCTACAATGAGCAGTTCTTC
TRBV5-1,once,TRBJ1-2,TRBD1,CASAPEGTVYGYTF,TGCGCCAGCGCTCCCGAGGGGACAGTATATGGCTACACCTTC
TRBV6-1,.,TRBJ1-1,.,CASSEPGGPDTEAFF,TGTGCCAGCAGTGAACCCGGGGGGCCGGACACTGAAGCTTTCTTT
TRBV4-2,.,TRBJ2-2,TRBD2,CASSHLGLADTGELFF,TGTGCCAGCAGCCACCTGGGACTAGCGGACACCGGGGAGCTGTTTTTT
TRBV11-2,.,TRBJ2-3,TRBD2,CASSPGTKTDTQYF,TGTGCCAGCAGCCCCGGGACTAAAACAGATACGCAGTATTTT
TRBV2,.,TRBJ1-1,.,CASTRLRDPRNTEAFF,TGTGCCAGCACTAGACTCCGGGATCCCAGAAACACTGAAGCTTTCTTT
TRBV19,.,TRBJ1-5,.,CASRTKFWTRNNQPQHF,TGTGCCAGTAGAACCAAATTCTGGACAAGGAATAATCAGCCCCAGCATTTT
TRBV5-5,.,TRBJ2-2,.,CASSLNGGLNTGELFF,TGTGCCAGCAGCTTGAATGGCGGTCTAAACACCGGGGAGCTGTTTTTT
TRBV27,.,TRBJ1-6,TRBD1,CASTQDRAVGGSPLHF,TGTGCCAGCACCCAAGACAGGGCAGTAGGAGGTTCACCCCTCCACTTT
TRBV28,.,TRBJ1-4,TRBD1,CASSLTGRRTNEKLFF,TGTGCCAGCAGTCTGACAGGGAGACGCACTAATGAAAAACTGTTTTTT
TRBV5-6,.,TRBJ2-7,.,CASVGGDWDEQYF,TGTGCCAGCGTAGGTGGAGACTGGGACGAGCAGTACTTC
TRBV10-2,.,TRBJ2-7,.,CASKLDRGGSYEQYF,TGCGCCAGCAAGCTAGACAGGGGAGGGTCTTACGAGCAGTACTTC
TRBV15,few,TRBJ1-1,.,CATSRELTSTEAFF,TGTGCCACCAGCAGAGAGCTCACGAGCACTGAAGCTTTCTTT
TRBV9,.,TRBJ2-5,.,CASSVAPEGGQETQYF,TGTGCCAGCAGCGTAGCGCCGGAGGGGGGGCAAGAGACCCAGTACTTC
TRBV10-1,few,TRBJ1-1,.,CASSPPGNTEAFF,TGCGCCAGCAGCCCACCCGGGAACACTGAAGCTTTCTTT